This paragraph reports one T cell receptor beta chain. Its target is unknown. Clones were read by immunoSEQ multiplex PCR, and TCRdb kept only the in-frame ones, dropping some. The repertoire holds roughly 1,800,000 clones, with about 95% as singletons. The sample is drawn from a study of shared clonotypes between healthy human individuals. Germline-derived CDR1 and CDR2 are MNHNY and SVGAGI (reference sequence). This CDR3 region has 15 residues. Trimming removed 2 bases at V and 2 bases at J, with 13 bases between. Overall study findings and caveats: Blood was the only sampled material, and tissue repertoires likely differ.

Naive CD8 cells, CD45RO-negative and positively selected for CCR7, excluded terminally differentiated effector memory CD45RA+ cells. V gene TRBV6-6 combines with J gene TRBJ2-7; no definite D call. The sample was naive CD8+ T cells sorted from blood. The TCR comes from a man between 18 and 29 years old in good health. The CDR3 loop reads CASSYGLGETYEQYF. In DNA form, the CDR3 reads TGTGCCAGCAGTTACGGGTTGGGCGAAACCTACGAGCAGTACTTC.